This T cell receptor beta chain emerged from a study of T cells in Graves' hyperthyroidism and ophthalmopathy. Amplified regions were TCR beta CDR3 sequences from RNA transcripts. The HTBI set primed first-round TCR CDR3 RT-PCR. One entry per CDR3 protein, called by TCRdb with MiXCR from the multiplex PCR reads. The data contain hundreds of thousands of distinct CDR3 sequences, over 35% of them singletons. Study-wide results and limits: Blood shared most expanded thyroid clonotypes above 0.001.

Those patients with uncontrolled infection, other autoimmune disease, pregnancy or lactation were excluded. Concerning this clonotype: The target antigen is unknown.

Input material: blood. The TCR was taken from a man younger than 35 with Graves' hyperthyroidism.

The CDR3 sequence is CASSPRRDIQETQYF. In DNA form, the CDR3 reads TGTGCCAGCAGCCCGCGCCGGGACATTCAAGAGACCCAGTACTTC. The gene calls are TRBV7-2 and TRBJ2-5; D is possibly TRBD1 (6 bases). The CDR3 has 15 amino acids. V was cut by 5 bases and J by 2 bases, with 15 bases left in between. In germline, CDR1 is SGHTA, CDR2 FQGNSA.